This T cell receptor (beta chain) was sequenced for a study of control samples from healthy donors and cancer patients. Measured with immunoSEQ multiplex PCR; TCRdb has only the in-frame clones, and not every one. The sample has about 170,000 clones, around 91% seen once. Germline V lookup: CDR1 SGHDT, CDR2 YYEEEE. V gave up 1 base and J gave up 2 bases, with 9 bases separating them. CDR3 length: 14 amino acids. This sequence joins TRBV5-6 and TRBJ1-2; D is ambiguous. What was sequenced was blood. The TCR comes from a woman in her 30s in good health. This chain's CDR3 is CASSLRGINYGYTF. The CDR3 DNA reads as TGTGCCAGCAGCTTGAGAGGGATCAACTATGGCTACACCTTC.